This T cell receptor (beta chain) stems from a study of blood T cell repertoires in COVID-19. Study summary: COVID-19 samples collected from the United States, Italy and Spain covered acute and convalescent phases. T cells, B-cell-depleted T cells, or PBMCs provided the cDNA or gDNA that served as material.

CDR1 and CDR2 from the germline V gene are LNHNV and YYDKDF (reference sequence). V shed 3 bases, J shed 0 bases, and the junction held 4 bases outside the gene matches. The CDR3 loop spans 15 amino acids. Source study methods: The authors estimated nucleated cell counts from reference gene primer amplification. The assay was immunoSEQ multiplex PCR, and TCRdb's table has in-frame clones only and misses some. V, J and clone size are those of that table, while D and trimming were read from the DNA. The sample yields about 160,000 clones, approximately 86% seen once. The chain couples TRBV15 to TRBJ2-7; 8 nucleotides align to TRBD2. The sequencing input was peripheral blood. This receptor was taken from a man between 65 and 85 years old with acute or convalescent COVID-19. The CDR3 region has the DNA TGTGCCACCAGCAGGAGGACTAGCTTCTCCTACGAGCAGTACTTC. Protein sequence: CATSRRTSFSYEQYF.